The 8 T cell receptor beta chains below all came from one sample that was sequenced in a study of blood T cell repertoires in COVID-19. Libraries were prepared by immunoSEQ multiplex PCR; TCRdb keeps only in-frame clonotypes and omits some of them. The sample lists about 180,000 clones, around 83% seen once, with less than 10% in the top ten. The sample taken for sequencing was peripheral blood. These receptors were collected from a woman in her 70s with COVID-19, enrolled during active disease.

This chain connects TRBV24-1 to TRBJ1-5; possibly TRBD1 for D (5 bases). Trimming took off 7 bases at V and 4 bases at J, with 22 bases between the two ends. CDR1 KGHDR and CDR2 SFDVKD come from the germline V gene. The CDR3 length is 17 residues. CDR3 sequence reads: CATRTPTQVGGNQPQHF. CDR3 nucleotides: TGTGCCACCAGGACTCCAACTCAGGTCGGGGGTAATCAGCCCCAGCATTTT.

The chain employs TRBV29-1 and TRBJ2-3; 8 nucleotides agree with TRBD2. V lost 5 bases, J lost 4 bases, and 5 bases stayed unmatched. Germline V gene data show CDR1 as SQVTM and CDR2 as ANQGSEA. There are 13 residues in the CDR3. The CDR3 DNA is TGCAGCGTTCGAGCGGGAGCGGCAGATACGCAGTATTTT. It encodes CSVRAGAADTQYF.

This chain connects TRBV5-6 to TRBJ2-7; perhaps TRBD2 as D (6 bases). From germline, CDR1 is SGHDT and CDR2 YYEEEE. Trimming took 4 bases from V and 6 from J, leaving 20 bases between them. There are 15 residues in the CDR3. CDR3 in DNA: TGTGCCAGCAGCAAAAGCCGTCGCGGGGCCCCCGAGCAGTACTTC. Translated: CASSKSRRGAPEQYF.

The chain carries TRBV29-1 and TRBJ2-3; D is perhaps TRBD2 (5 bases). This CDR3 contains 14 residues. V lost 3 bases and J lost 5, with 15 bases in between. CDR1 SQVTM and CDR2 ANQGSEA come from the germline V gene. CDR3 DNA: TGCAGCGTTGACCCGGGAAGGGAACGAGATACGCAGTATTTT. Its protein is CSVDPGRERDTQYF.

This clone was observed a few times. The chain has TRBV7-9 and TRBJ1-5, with TRBD1 matching over 7 bases. CDR3 size: 17 residues. V lost 1 base to trimming and J lost 6 bases; unmatched junction nucleotides: 12. CDR1 is SEHNR, CDR2 FQNEAQ, per germline (reference sequence). CDR3 sequence: CASSLGQTGLGGQPQHF. CDR3 bases: TGTGCCAGCAGCTTAGGACAGACAGGGCTGGGGGGTCAGCCCCAGCATTTT.

V usage is TRBV5-4 and J usage is TRBJ2-5, with D perhaps TRBD1 (6 bases). V was cut by 4 bases and J by 3 bases, with 16 bases left in between. Germline values: CDR1 SGHNT, CDR2 YYREEE (reference sequence). CDR3 length equals 15 residues. The CDR3 is CASSPPPGVEETQYF. The CDR3 region has the DNA TGTGCCAGCAGCCCACCTCCAGGGGTTGAAGAGACCCAGTACTTC. Full variable domain (remainder filled in from reference TRBV5-4 and TRBJ2-5): ETGVTQSPTHLIKTRGQQVTLRCSSQSGHNTVSWYQQALGQGPQFIFQYYREEENGRGNFPPRFSGLQFPNYSSELNVNALELDDSALYLCASSPPPGVEETQYFGPGTRLLVL.

V gene TRBV7-6 combines with J gene TRBJ1-2; 7 bases line up with TRBD1. The CDR3 covers 16 residues. V was pared by 1 base and J by 3 bases, with 8 bases of the junction left unmatched. CDR1 SGHVS and CDR2 FNYEAQ come from the germline V gene. The CDR3 bases are TGTGCCAGCAGCTTAGGGACAGGCTTAGGATACTATGGCTACACCTTC. Translated: CASSLGTGLGYYGYTF.

This rearrangement joins TRBV6-4 to TRBJ2-5, with 11 nucleotides matching TRBD2. The CDR3 is made up of 14 amino acids. The germline V gene has CDR1 MRHNA and CDR2 SNTAGT. The V gene end was trimmed by 9 bases and the J gene end by 5 bases; junction bases not matched to a gene: 8. This CDR3 is CARTLAGEGETQYF. DNA for the CDR3: TGTGCCAGGACACTAGCGGGAGAGGGGGAGACCCAGTACTTC.